This entry is about one T cell receptor beta chain. Its cognate antigen is unknown. This specimen comes from a study of T cell repertoires in ileal Crohn's disease. In the study overall: All patients had surgery for stricturing (roughly 61%) or penetrating (39%) disease. General observations from the study: Compared with non-smokers, active smokers at surgery showed more clonal expansions. Sorted CD8 T cells held more high-frequency clones than CD4.

Eligibility required adulthood, ileal or ileocolonic Crohn's disease and indicated ileocolonic resection. Repertoires were generated with immunoSEQ multiplex PCR, while TCRdb's copy carries only in-frame clones and drops some. The sample gives roughly 13,000 clones, 78% of which show up once; roughly 4.5% is in the top ten. Deletions cut 10 bases from V and 6 bases from J, with 19 bases between. The CDR3 length is 13 residues. Germline V CDR1 and CDR2: KGHSH, LQKENI. The clonotype comes from an adult with Crohn's disease. Sequencing was carried out using ileal tissue. The chain recombines TRBV18 with TRBJ2-7; possibly TRBD1 for D (8 bases). CDR3 sequence reads: CATSRGRESEQYF. The DNA of the CDR3 is TGTGCCACGTCCAGGGGGCGGGAGTCCGAGCAGTACTTC. Variable domain in full (rest from reference TRBV18 and TRBJ2-7): NAGVMQNPRHLVRRRGQEARLRCSPMKGHSHVYWYRQLPEEGLKFMVYLQKENIIDESGMPKERFSAEFPKEGPSILRIQQVVRGDSAAYFCATSRGRESEQYFGPGTRLTVT.